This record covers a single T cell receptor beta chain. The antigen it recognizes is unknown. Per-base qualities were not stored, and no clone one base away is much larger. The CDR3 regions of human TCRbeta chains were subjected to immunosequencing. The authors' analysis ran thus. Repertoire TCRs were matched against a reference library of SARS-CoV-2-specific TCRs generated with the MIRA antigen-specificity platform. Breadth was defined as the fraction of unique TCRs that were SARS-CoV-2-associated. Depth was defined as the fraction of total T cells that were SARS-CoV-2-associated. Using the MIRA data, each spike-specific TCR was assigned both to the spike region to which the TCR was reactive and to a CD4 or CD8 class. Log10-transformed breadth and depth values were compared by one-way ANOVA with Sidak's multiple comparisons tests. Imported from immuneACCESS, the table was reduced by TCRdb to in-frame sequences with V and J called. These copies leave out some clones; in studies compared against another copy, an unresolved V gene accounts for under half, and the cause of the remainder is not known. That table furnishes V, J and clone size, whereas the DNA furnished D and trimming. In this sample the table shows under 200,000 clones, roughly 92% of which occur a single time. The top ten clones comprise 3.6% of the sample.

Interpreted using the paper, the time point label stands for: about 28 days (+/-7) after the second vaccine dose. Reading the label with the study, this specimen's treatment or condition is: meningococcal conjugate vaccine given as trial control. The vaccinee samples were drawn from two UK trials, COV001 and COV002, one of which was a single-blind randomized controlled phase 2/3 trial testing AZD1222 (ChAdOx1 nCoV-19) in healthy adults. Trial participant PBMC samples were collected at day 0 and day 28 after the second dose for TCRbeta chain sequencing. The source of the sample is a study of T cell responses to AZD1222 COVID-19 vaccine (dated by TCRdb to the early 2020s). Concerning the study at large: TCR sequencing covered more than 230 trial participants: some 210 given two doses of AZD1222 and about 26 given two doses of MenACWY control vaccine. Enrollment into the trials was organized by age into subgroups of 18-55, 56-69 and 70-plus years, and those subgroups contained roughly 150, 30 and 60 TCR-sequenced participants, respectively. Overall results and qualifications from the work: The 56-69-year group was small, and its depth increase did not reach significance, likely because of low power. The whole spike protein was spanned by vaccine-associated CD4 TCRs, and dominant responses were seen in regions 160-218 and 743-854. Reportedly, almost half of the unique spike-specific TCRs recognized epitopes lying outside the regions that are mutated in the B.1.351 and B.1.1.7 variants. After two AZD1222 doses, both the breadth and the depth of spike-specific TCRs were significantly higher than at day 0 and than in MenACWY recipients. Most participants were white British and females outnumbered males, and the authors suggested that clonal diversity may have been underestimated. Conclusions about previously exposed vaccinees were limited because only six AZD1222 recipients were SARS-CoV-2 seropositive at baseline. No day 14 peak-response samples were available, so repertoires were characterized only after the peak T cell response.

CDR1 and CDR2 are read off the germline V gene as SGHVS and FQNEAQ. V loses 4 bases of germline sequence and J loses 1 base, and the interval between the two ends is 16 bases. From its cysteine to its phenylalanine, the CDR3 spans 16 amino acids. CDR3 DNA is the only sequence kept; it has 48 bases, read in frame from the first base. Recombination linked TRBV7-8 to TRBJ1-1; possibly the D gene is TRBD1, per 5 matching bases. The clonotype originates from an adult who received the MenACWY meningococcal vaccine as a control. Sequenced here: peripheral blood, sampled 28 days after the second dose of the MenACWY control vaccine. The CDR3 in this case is CASSSDLRRGNTEAFF. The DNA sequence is TGTGCCAGCAGCTCCGACCTACGAAGGGGGAACACTGAAGCTTTCTTT.